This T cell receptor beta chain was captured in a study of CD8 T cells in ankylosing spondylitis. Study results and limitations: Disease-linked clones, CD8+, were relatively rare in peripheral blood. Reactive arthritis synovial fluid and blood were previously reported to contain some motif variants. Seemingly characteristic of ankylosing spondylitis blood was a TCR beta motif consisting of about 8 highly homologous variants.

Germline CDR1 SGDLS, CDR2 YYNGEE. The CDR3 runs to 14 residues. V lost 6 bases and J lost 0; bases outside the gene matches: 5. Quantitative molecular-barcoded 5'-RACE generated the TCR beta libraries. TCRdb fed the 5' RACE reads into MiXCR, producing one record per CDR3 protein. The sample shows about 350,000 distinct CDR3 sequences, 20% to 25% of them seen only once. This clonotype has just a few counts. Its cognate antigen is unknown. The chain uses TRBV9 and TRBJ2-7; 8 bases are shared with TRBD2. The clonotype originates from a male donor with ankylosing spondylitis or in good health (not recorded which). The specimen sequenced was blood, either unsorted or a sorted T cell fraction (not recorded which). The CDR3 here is CASNQRGSSYEQYF. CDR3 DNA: TGTGCCAGCAATCAGCGGGGGAGCTCCTACGAGCAGTACTTC.